Below, 32 T cell receptor beta chains from the same sample are listed, as sequenced in a study of OX40 agonist ivuxolimab in advanced cancers. Method: immunoSEQ multiplex PCR; TCRdb's copy keeps in-frame clones and lacks some. The sample includes almost 80,000 clones, around 80% of them seen just once. Source: CD4+ or CD8+ T cells sorted from blood, taken in a trial of the OX40 agonist ivuxolimab. The source of these receptors is an adult with an advanced solid tumor such as melanoma, head and neck, liver or kidney cancer.

This chain connects TRBV15 to TRBJ1-6, with D perhaps TRBD1 (6 bases). Trimming stripped 0 bases from V and 10 bases from J, with 10 bases between. The CDR3 runs 14 residues. Germline V CDR1 and CDR2: LNHNV, YYDKDF (reference sequence). The CDR3 sequence: CATSRDRGQSPLHF. CDR3 DNA: TGTGCCACCAGCAGAGATCGGGGGCAGTCACCCCTCCACTTT.

The DNA of the CDR3 is TGTGCCAGCAGCAACAGGGTTATAGCCAAAAACATTCAGTACTTC. Translating it yields CASSNRVIAKNIQYF. V is TRBV7-9 and J is TRBJ2-4; D might be TRBD1 (6 bases). The CDR3 sequence is 15 residues long. Trimming cost V 5 bases and J 0 bases, with 11 bases left between them. The germline gives CDR1 SEHNR, CDR2 FQNEAQ (reference sequence).

The chain combines TRBV6-5 with TRBJ2-2, with D unresolved. The CDR3 extends over 13 amino acids. In germline, CDR1 is MNHEY, CDR2 SVGAGI. Trimming removed 8 bases at V and 0 bases at J, with 7 bases between. CDR3 region: CASFSTNTGELFF. The CDR3 DNA reads TGTGCCAGCTTCTCAACGAACACCGGGGAGCTGTTTTTT.

This clone was found a few times. The J gene is TRBJ2-7, the V gene TRBV2; D may be TRBD2 (6 bases). CDR1 and CDR2 from the germline V gene are SNHLY and FYNNEI. The CDR3 extends over 14 amino acids. The V end lost 6 bases, the J end lost 11 bases, and 23 bases lay between the germline ends. The DNA for the CDR3 is TGTGCCAGCAGACGGGTAGCGGAGCTAGGCTCTAAGTACTTC. Translated: CASRRVAELGSKYF.

The chain is built from TRBV5-1 and TRBJ1-1; no firm D call. Trimming took off 0 bases at V and 1 base at J, with 7 bases between the two ends. This CDR3 has 14 residues. Germline assignment: CDR1 SGHRS and CDR2 YFSETQ. CDR3 coding DNA: TGCGCCAGCAGCTTGGAGTTGTGGAACACTGAAGCTTTCTTT. This translates into CASSLELWNTEAFF.

The J gene is TRBJ1-1, the V gene TRBV5-5; D is possibly TRBD1 (6 bases). The CDR3 has 11 residues. The ends were cut back, 4 bases at V and 11 bases at J, with 12 bases in the middle. Germline-derived CDR1 and CDR2 are SGHKS and YYEKEE (reference sequence). The DNA of the CDR3 is TGTGCCAGCAGCCTTGGACAGACCGCTTTCTTT. Residues: CASSLGQTAFF.

The V gene is TRBV11-2, the J gene TRBJ2-3; D gene uncertain. Deletions cut 4 bases from V and 1 base from J, with 9 bases between. This CDR3 is built from 14 residues. CDR1 SGHAT and CDR2 FQNNGV come from the germline V gene. CDR3 sequence (DNA): TGTGCCAGCAGCTCCGCCCGTGGCACAGATACGCAGTATTTT. Protein sequence: CASSSARGTDTQYF.

The V gene is TRBV6-6, the J gene TRBJ2-3; D is uncertain. Trimming removed 0 bases from V and 4 bases from J, with 2 bases in between. Germline V gene lookup returns CDR1 MNHNY and CDR2 SVGAGI (reference sequence). This CDR3 has 12 residues. The CDR3 nucleotides read TGTGCCAGCAGTTACTCGCCAGATACGCAGTATTTT. Its translation is CASSYSPDTQYF.

The genes are TRBV6-6 and TRBJ1-5; a weak D match, TRBD1 (5 bases). The CDR3 is made up of 14 amino acids. The germline V gene encodes CDR1 MNHNY and CDR2 SVGAGI (reference sequence). The V end lost 4 bases, the J end lost 4 bases, and 11 bases lay between the germline ends. The CDR3 protein is CASSWDSSNQPQHF. The CDR3 DNA reads as TGTGCCAGCAGTTGGGACTCGTCTAATCAGCCCCAGCATTTT.

The chain combines TRBV6-1 with TRBJ2-3; possibly TRBD1 for D (6 bases). Trimming left V 4 bases short and J 2 bases short, with 16 bases between. The CDR3 has 16 amino acids. Germline V gene sequence: CDR1 MNHNS, CDR2 SASEGT. CDR3 nucleotides: TGTGCCAGCAGTGCCGGGACACTGGGAGACACAGATACGCAGTATTTT. Translating it yields CASSAGTLGDTDTQYF.

The chain uses TRBV14 and TRBJ2-3; 9 bases match TRBD1. The CDR3 is made up of 17 amino acids. Germline V CDR1 and CDR2: SGHDN, FVKESK. The trim removed 4 bases at V and 2 bases at J, leaving 10 bases unmatched. The chain's CDR3 is CASSPHPGQGNTDTQYF. CDR3 in DNA: TGTGCCAGCAGCCCCCACCCGGGACAGGGTAACACAGATACGCAGTATTTT.

The V gene is TRBV29-1, the J gene TRBJ2-1, with D hard to call. Per germline, CDR1 SQVTM and CDR2 ANQGSEA. The CDR3 is made up of 14 amino acids. Between the trimmed V and J ends, which lost 5 bases and 4 bases, there was a span of 15 bases. CDR3 coding DNA: TGCAGCGTTCCCCGGCAACGCAGGTACAATGAGCAGTTCTTC. Translated, it gives CSVPRQRRYNEQFF.

The chain links TRBV7-3 to TRBJ2-3; D gene ambiguous. V lost 3 bases, J lost 4 bases, and 8 bases lay in between. In germline, CDR1 is SGHTA, CDR2 FQGTGA. CDR3 length: 13 amino acids. The CDR3 bases are TGTGCCAGCAGCTTTACTGGGGCAGATACGCAGTATTTT. Amino acids: CASSFTGADTQYF.

The chain couples TRBV16 to TRBJ2-7; D ambiguous. CDR3 length: 15 residues. Germline lookup yields CDR1 KGHSY and CDR2 FQNENV. V lost 4 bases, J lost 0 bases, and 13 bases lay in between. In nucleotides, the CDR3 is TGTGCCAGCAGCCCTCCGACGACCACCTCCTACGAGCAGTACGTC. Translating it yields CASSPPTTTSYEQYV.

This rearrangement joins TRBV10-3 to TRBJ2-7; D uncertain. V was pared by 1 base and J by 3 bases, with 10 bases between. CDR3 length equals 14 residues. Germline-derived CDR1 and CDR2 are ENHRY and SYGVKD. The CDR3 sequence is CAISEYHSHYEQYF. Written as DNA, the CDR3 is TGTGCCATCAGTGAGTATCATAGCCACTACGAGCAGTACTTC.

V usage is TRBV6-1 and J usage is TRBJ1-2; D is ambiguous. This CDR3 has 12 amino acids. Trimming shortened V by 0 bases and J by 3 bases, and 2 bases separated the two germline ends. The germline V gene has CDR1 MNHNS and CDR2 SASEGT. In nucleotides, the CDR3 is TGTGCCAGCAGTGAAGCATACTATGGCTACACCTTC. It specifies CASSEAYYGYTF.

This sequence joins TRBV7-9 and TRBJ2-5; unclear D gene. The end of the DNA fits TRBJ2-7 better, so the J call may be wrong. The CDR3 is made up of 12 amino acids. Germline V gives CDR1 SEHNR, CDR2 FQNEAQ (reference sequence). CDR3 amino acids: CASSQDRYEQYF. The CDR3 DNA sequence: TGTGCCAGCAGCCAAGACCGCTACGAGCAGTACTTC.

This chain uses TRBV7-8 with TRBJ1-2; 7 nucleotides align to TRBD1. V lost 5 bases to trimming and J lost 3 bases; unmatched junction nucleotides: 12. The CDR3 contains 16 residues. Per germline, CDR1 SGHVS and CDR2 FQNEAQ. The CDR3 sequence: CASSRASTQGDYGYTF. DNA of the CDR3: TGTGCCAGCAGCCGTGCATCGACTCAGGGGGACTATGGCTACACCTTC.

This chain joins TRBV2 and TRBJ2-3; no reliable D call. V was pared by 0 bases and J by 1 base, with 8 bases between. Germline CDR1 reads SNHLY; CDR2 reads FYNNEI. The CDR3 runs 15 residues. This chain's CDR3 is CASSEAGGRTDTQYF. In DNA, the CDR3 is TGTGCCAGCAGTGAAGCGGGCGGACGCACAGATACGCAGTATTTT.

This clone was observed once. The V and J genes are TRBV30 and TRBJ2-7; the D is unclear. Germline-derived CDR1 and CDR2 are GTSNPN and SVGIG (reference sequence). The CDR3 has 11 residues. Trimming removed 1 base from V and 3 bases from J, with 4 bases in between. Written as DNA, the CDR3 is TGTGCCTGGAGTGGGAGCTACGAGCAGTACTTC. Its translation is CAWSGSYEQYF.

CDR3: CASSPPGTSREQYF. The CDR3 DNA reads TGTGCCAGCTCACCACCCGGGACTAGCAGGGAGCAGTACTTC. This chain joins TRBV18 and TRBJ2-7, with TRBD2 matching over 9 bases. The length of the CDR3 is 14 residues. From germline, CDR1 is KGHSH and CDR2 LQKENI. Trimming took 0 bases from V and 7 from J; bases not matched to a gene: 4.

The chain recombines TRBV6-1 with TRBJ1-4; no definite D call. The CDR3 runs 11 residues. Germline V lookup: CDR1 MNHNS, CDR2 SASEGT. Trimming left V 3 bases short and J 7 bases short, with 3 bases between. CDR3 loop: CASSEFEKLFF. The CDR3 bases are TGTGCCAGCAGTGAGTTTGAAAAACTGTTTTTT.

V is TRBV7-9 and J is TRBJ2-5, with D possibly being TRBD1 (5 bases). The germline V and J ends were trimmed by 0 bases and 1 base, with 6 bases remaining between them. Germline values: CDR1 SEHNR, CDR2 FQNEAQ (reference sequence). The CDR3 spans 14 residues. The CDR3 region is CASSLAGAQETQYF. CDR3 DNA sequence: TGTGCCAGCAGCTTAGCAGGGGCCCAAGAGACCCAGTACTTC.

V usage is TRBV28 and J usage is TRBJ1-1; D gene ambiguous. From germline, CDR1 is MDHEN and CDR2 SYDVKM. V lost 3 bases and J 2 bases, leaving 10 bases between the germline ends. There are 14 residues in the CDR3. In DNA form, the CDR3 reads TGTGCCAGCAGTTTGACATGGATAAACACTGAAGCTTTCTTT. Residues: CASSLTWINTEAFF.

The V gene is TRBV5-5, the J gene TRBJ2-7, with 7 bases aligning to TRBD1. There are 14 residues in the CDR3. CDR1 is SGHKS and CDR2 is YYEKEE in the germline V gene (reference sequence). V gave up 3 bases and J gave up 6 bases; unmatched junction bases: 9. CDR3: CASSYGDRAGEQYF. In nucleotides, the CDR3 is TGTGCCAGCAGCTACGGTGACAGGGCGGGCGAGCAGTACTTC.

This rearrangement joins TRBV18 to TRBJ1-1, with 7 bases identical to TRBD1. This CDR3 region has 14 residues. Germline CDR1 is KGHSH and CDR2 is LQKENI. Trimming removed 4 bases from V and 1 base from J; junction bases left unmatched: 3. Written as DNA, the CDR3 is TGTGCCAGCTCACTTACAGGGGAGAACACTGAAGCTTTCTTT. Encoded protein: CASSLTGENTEAFF. Together with reference TRBV18 and TRBJ1-1, the CDR3 gives the full variable domain: NAGVMQNPRHLVRRRGQEARLRCSPMKGHSHVYWYRQLPEEGLKFMVYLQKENIIDESGMPKERFSAEFPKEGPSILRIQQVVRGDSAAYFCASSLTGENTEAFFGQGTRLTVV.

This chain joins TRBV11-2 and TRBJ2-4, with a tentative D call TRBD2 (6 bases). The CDR3 sequence is 13 residues long. Germline-derived CDR1 and CDR2 are SGHAT and FQNNGV. Trimming removed 5 bases at V and 7 bases at J, with 12 bases between. The CDR3 is CASSHPGVNIQYF. CDR3 nucleotides: TGTGCCAGCAGCCACCCGGGGGTCAACATTCAGTACTTC.

This clone occurred once. The chain joins TRBV7-2 to TRBJ1-1; unclear D gene. The CDR3 contains 13 residues. Looked up from germline, CDR1 is SGHTA and CDR2 is FQGNSA. Trimming left V 4 bases short and J 1 base short, with 7 bases between. The DNA of the CDR3 is TGTGCCAGCAGCTCGTCCCCGAACACTGAAGCTTTCTTT. It translates to CASSSSPNTEAFF.

The V gene is TRBV30, the J gene TRBJ1-2, with D unclear. Trimming stripped 0 bases from V and 1 base from J, with 9 bases between. The germline V gene encodes CDR1 GTSNPN and CDR2 SVGIG (reference sequence). The CDR3 is 14 amino acids. CDR3 DNA: TGTGCCTGGAGTGTACTGTCATTTAACTATGGCTACACCTTC. Encoded protein: CAWSVLSFNYGYTF.

The chain recombines TRBV12-5 with TRBJ2-7; no clear D gene. CDR1 is LGHNT and CDR2 is FRNRAP in the germline V gene. This CDR3 is 12 amino acids long. V was shortened by 11 bases and J by 5 bases, with 16 bases between the two germline ends. The CDR3 is CAPRAVKNEQYV. The CDR3 coding sequence is TGTGCTCCCCGGGCCGTAAAAAACGAGCAGTACGTC.

The CDR3 coding sequence is TGTGCCAGCAGCCCCACCTTGAGGAAGAACACTGAAGCTTTCTTT. It translates to CASSPTLRKNTEAFF. V gene TRBV11-2 combines with J gene TRBJ1-1; D not resolved. From germline, CDR1 is SGHAT and CDR2 FQNNGV. V gave up 5 bases and J gave up 1 base, with 14 bases separating them. The CDR3 contains 15 residues.

The chain couples TRBV30 to TRBJ1-1; no clear D gene. The V end lost 2 bases, the J end lost 3 bases, and 13 bases lay between the germline ends. Looked up from germline, CDR1 is GTSNPN and CDR2 is SVGIG (reference sequence). The CDR3 runs to 14 residues. This chain's CDR3 is CAWSLNHGYTEAFF. CDR3 DNA: TGTGCCTGGAGTCTTAACCACGGCTACACTGAAGCTTTCTTT.